Shown below are 21 T cell receptor beta chains from a single sample sequenced in a study of spatial heterogeneity in lung cancer (dated by TCRdb to the late 2010s). Antigens of these TCRs are unknown. The library was produced with 5' RACE. Sequencer: NextSeq 500. TCRdb passed the public sequencing reads through fastp at Q25 and MiXCR, retaining productive beta sequences. Merged by CDR3 protein, the rows form single entries marked with the most common genes and DNA. This sample lists around 18,000 distinct CDR3 sequences; 5.7% were detected once. The ten largest clones represent approximately 10% of the sample. The paper as a whole reports these results and caveats: The tumor nonsynonymous mutation count correlated with the number of expanded alpha and beta TCRs within the tumor.

Read against the paper, the sample's time point label means: sample taken at primary tumor resection. The material was lung tumor tissue, obtained at surgery. All receptors come from a female donor with early-stage non-small cell lung cancer.

This clonotype was seen many times. The J gene is TRBJ1-1, the V gene TRBV9; D ambiguous. Germline V CDR1 and CDR2: SGDLS, YYNGEE. The CDR3 is made up of 13 amino acids. V lost 0 bases, J lost 1 base, and 4 bases lay in between. CDR3 residues: CASSVAANTEAFF. CDR3 nucleotides: TGTGCCAGCAGCGTAGCTGCGAACACTGAAGCTTTCTTT. The full variable domain, completed using reference TRBV9 and TRBJ1-1, is DSGVTQTPKHLITATGQRVTLRCSPRSGDLSVYWYQQSLDQGLQFLIQYYNGEERAKGNILERFSAQQFPDLHSELNLSSLELGDSALYFCASSVAANTEAFFGQGTRLTVV.

This clonotype came up many times. This chain links TRBV25-1 with TRBJ2-1; 8 bases align to TRBD2. The CDR3 covers 15 residues. The J segment lost 6 bases and the V segment lost 6 bases, leaving 10 bases of the junction unmatched. Germline V lookup: CDR1 MGHDK, CDR2 SYGVNS. CDR3 region: CASSPSGRGGNEQFF. Written as DNA, the CDR3 is TGTGCCAGCAGCCCCAGCGGGAGAGGGGGCAATGAGCAGTTCTTC.

This clonotype was found a few times. CDR3 in DNA: TGTGCCAGCAGTTGGGGACTAGAACCCCTACATGAGCAGTTCTTC. Amino acid sequence: CASSWGLEPLHEQFF. The chain recombines TRBV27 with TRBJ2-1; 8 nucleotides line up with TRBD2. V shed 4 bases and J 8 bases; nucleotides not matched to a gene: 10. CDR3 length: 15 amino acids. Per germline, CDR1 MNHEY and CDR2 SMNVEV (reference sequence).

This clonotype was seen repeatedly, ten times or more. This chain uses TRBV29-1 with TRBJ2-1, with D perhaps TRBD1 or TRBD2 (5 bases each). Germline V lookup: CDR1 SQVTM, CDR2 ANQGSEA. Trimming cost V 4 bases and J 10 bases, with 20 bases left between them. This CDR3 has 14 residues. CDR3 in amino acids: CSVGWARGAGEQFF. The CDR3 bases are TGCAGCGTTGGTTGGGCAAGGGGAGCCGGGGAGCAGTTCTTC.

CDR3 loop: CASSFDSLAGGRTDTQYF. CDR3 DNA: TGTGCCAGCAGCTTTGATTCTTTAGCGGGAGGTAGAACAGATACGCAGTATTTT. The rearrangement joins TRBV7-9 to TRBJ2-3; the match to TRBD2 covers 10 bases. CDR1 SEHNR and CDR2 FQNEAQ come from the germline V gene (reference sequence). V trimming: 3 bases; J trimming: 3 bases; junction bases outside the gene matches: 12. CDR3 length: 18 amino acids.

This clonotype was observed many times. The genes are TRBV5-4 and TRBJ2-1, with 10 bases matching TRBD1. Germline CDR1 reads SGHNT; CDR2 reads YYREEE (reference sequence). The CDR3 runs to 17 residues. J lost 5 bases, V lost 3 bases, and 11 bases had no gene match. CDR3 sequence reads: CASSWARFGTGDNEQFF. The CDR3 DNA follows: TGTGCCAGCAGCTGGGCGCGGTTCGGGACAGGGGACAATGAGCAGTTCTTC.

In this sample, this clonotype turned up many times. The chain has TRBV2 and TRBJ1-3; TRBD1 agrees at 7 bases. The V gene end was trimmed by 6 bases and the J gene end by 3 bases; junction bases not matched to a gene: 5. From germline, CDR1 is SNHLY and CDR2 FYNNEI. This CDR3 is built from 14 residues. CDR3 bases: TGTGCCAGCAGCCAGGGGGACGGTGGAAACACCATATATTTT. It codes for CASSQGDGGNTIYF.

This clonotype was detected ten times or more. The J gene is TRBJ1-5, the V gene TRBV12-3 or TRBV12-4; D ambiguous. CDR3 length: 14 amino acids. The V and J ends lost 1 base and 4 bases respectively, with 8 bases between them. The CDR3 DNA reads as TGTGCCAGCAGTTTAGTAGCAGAGAATCAGCCCCAGCATTTT. This sequence encodes CASSLVAENQPQHF.

This clonotype was detected many times. The V and J genes are TRBV12-3 or TRBV12-4 and TRBJ2-1; TRBD2 aligns across 8 bases. V shed 8 bases and J 0 bases; nucleotides not matched to a gene: 9. CDR3 length equals 16 residues. The CDR3 here is CASGVGRAGSYNEQFF. The CDR3 coding sequence is TGTGCCAGCGGTGTCGGGAGGGCCGGCTCCTACAATGAGCAGTTCTTC.

This clonotype was detected many times. V usage is TRBV30 and J usage is TRBJ1-5; no clear D gene. The CDR3 spans 12 residues. V was clipped by 5 bases and J by 2 bases, with 7 bases between them. Germline V CDR1 and CDR2: GTSNPN, SVGIG (reference sequence). The CDR3 DNA sequence: TGTGCCTGGGGGATGGGCAATCAGCCCCAGCATTTT. It specifies CAWGMGNQPQHF. Full variable domain (remainder filled in from reference TRBV30 and TRBJ1-5): SQTIHQWPATLVQPVGSPLSLECTVEGTSNPNLYWYRQAAGRGLQLLFYSVGIGQISSEVPQNLSASRPQDRQFILSSKKLLLSDSGFYLCAWGMGNQPQHFGDGTRLSIL.

This clonotype was recorded many times. The rearrangement joins TRBV27 to TRBJ2-5; TRBD2 agrees at 11 bases. CDR3 size: 15 residues. The J segment lost 1 base and the V segment lost 7 bases, leaving 5 bases of the junction unmatched. CDR1 MNHEY and CDR2 SMNVEV come from the germline V gene (reference sequence). CDR3 amino acids: CASMGLADLQETQYF. In DNA, the CDR3 is TGTGCCAGCATGGGACTAGCGGATCTCCAAGAGACCCAGTACTTC.

This clonotype was detected ten times or more. This CDR3 reads CASSLGLAGDREQFF. The CDR3 DNA is TGTGCCAGCAGTTTAGGTCTAGCGGGAGATCGTGAGCAGTTCTTC. This chain links TRBV27 with TRBJ2-1, with 10 bases aligning to TRBD2. The CDR3 length is 15 residues. Germline CDR1 MNHEY, CDR2 SMNVEV (reference sequence). V was clipped by 2 bases and J by 9 bases; unmatched bases: 7.

This clonotype was detected ten times or more. The chain recombines TRBV20-1 with TRBJ2-3; D possibly corresponds to TRBD1 (6 bases). There are 14 residues in the CDR3. The germline V and J ends were trimmed by 5 bases and 1 base, with 13 bases remaining between them. CDR1 is DFQATT, CDR2 SNEGSKA, per germline (reference sequence). CDR3 residues: CSARNRVRTDTQYF. The CDR3 nucleotides are TGCAGTGCTCGGAACAGGGTCCGCACAGATACGCAGTATTTT.

This clonotype showed up many times. The gene calls are TRBV29-1 and TRBJ2-5, with D unclear. The CDR3 consists of 12 residues. The V end was cut by 3 bases, the J end by 5 bases, with 10 bases between. Germline V gives CDR1 SQVTM, CDR2 ANQGSEA. CDR3 DNA: TGCAGCGTTGATGTCTCAACGGAGACCCAGTACTTC. As protein: CSVDVSTETQYF.

This clonotype was seen more than once but under ten times. The gene calls are TRBV2 and TRBJ2-3; TRBD2 might be the D (6 bases). CDR3 length: 16 residues. The germline CDR1 and CDR2 sequences are SNHLY and FYNNEI. Trimming left V 8 bases short and J 1 base short, with 19 bases between. The CDR3 region has the DNA TGTGCCAGCGGAAAGTCGGGGGTGCGGGGCACAGATACGCAGTATTTT. Translating gives CASGKSGVRGTDTQYF.

In this sample, this clonotype is medium-sized. This chain joins TRBV10-3 and TRBJ2-1; a possible D gene is TRBD2 (6 bases). With 6 bases removed from V and 9 bases from J, the gap between germline ends came to 12 bases. The germline gives CDR1 ENHRY, CDR2 SYGVKD. The CDR3 has 12 amino acids. CDR3: CAISQTRGEQFF. Written as DNA, the CDR3 is TGTGCCATCAGCCAGACTAGAGGTGAGCAGTTCTTC.

Comments on this clonotype: At one end, the junction sequence differs from germline, possibly due to a read error. The V call is TRBV7-8, the J call TRBJ2-5; 8 nucleotides agree with TRBD1. Per germline, CDR1 SGHVS and CDR2 FQNEAQ. The CDR3 has 15 amino acids. Here the CDR3 reads CVSSPETGDGETQYF. The CDR3 bases are TGTGTCAGCAGCCCGGAGACAGGGGATGGTGAGACCCAGTACTTC.

This clonotype was seen repeatedly, ten times or more. The J gene is TRBJ1-5, the V gene TRBV2; D is unresolved. V was shortened by 8 bases and J by 5 bases, with 10 bases between the two germline ends. The CDR3 covers 12 residues. Looked up from germline, CDR1 is SNHLY and CDR2 is FYNNEI. The CDR3 region is CASGSVDQPQHF. The CDR3 DNA reads as TGTGCCAGCGGATCGGTAGATCAGCCCCAGCATTTT.

This clonotype turned up a few times. The chain carries TRBV7-2 and TRBJ2-3; weak D call: TRBD1 (6 bases). V was pared by 0 bases and J by 7 bases, with 17 bases between. From germline, CDR1 is SGHTA and CDR2 FQGNSA. The CDR3 is 16 residues long. CDR3 sequence reads: CASSLAPGQTTNTQYF. CDR3 DNA: TGTGCCAGCAGCTTAGCCCCCGGACAGACCACCAATACGCAGTATTTT.

CDR3 DNA sequence: TGCGCCAGCAGCTTTAGCGGGGGCACCGGGGAGCTGTTTTTT. This codes for CASSFSGGTGELFF. The chain couples TRBV5-1 to TRBJ2-2; 9 nucleotides align to TRBD2. V shed 2 bases, J shed 4 bases, and the junction held 0 bases outside the gene matches. The germline CDR1 and CDR2 sequences are SGHRS and YFSETQ. This CDR3 comprises 14 residues. Full variable domain (rest looked up from reference TRBV5-1 and TRBJ2-2): KAGVTQTPRYLIKTRGQQVTLSCSPISGHRSVSWYQQTPGQGLQFLFEYFSETQRNKGNFPGRFSGRQFSNSRSEMNVSTLELGDSALYLCASSFSGGTGELFFGEGSRLTVL.

In this sample, this clonotype turned up many times. The chain employs TRBV5-1 and TRBJ2-5, with 8 positions matching TRBD1. CDR3 size: 14 residues. V dropped 2 bases and J dropped 5; count of bases not matched to a gene: 5. Germline V gives CDR1 SGHRS, CDR2 YFSETQ. The CDR3 DNA reads TGCGCCAGCAGCTTAGGGACAGGTCGGGAGACCCAGTACTTC. It specifies CASSLGTGRETQYF.